This T cell receptor (beta chain) came from a study of T cells after yellow fever vaccination. Study in general: Fractions low in cell number were prepared with SMART-Seq v4 Ultra Low Input. Overall study findings and caveats: Detected again after the booster were most primary-vaccination clones, at 95% to 97% CD4 and approximately 90% CD8. There was a possibility that FACS-sorted repertoires contained abundant clonotypes contaminating from the bulk population. Weaker, the secondary response peaked sooner, at day 5 versus 15.

This clonotype has at least ten counts. Antigen unknown. TCRdb analysed the 5' RACE reads with MiXCR anew, one entry per CDR3 protein. Among about 140,000 distinct CDR3 sequences, less than 9.5% were seen once, and the ten largest hold 0.73%. Germline V gene data show CDR1 as SGHTA and CDR2 as FQGNSA. This CDR3 contains 12 residues. The V and J ends lost 0 bases and 5 bases respectively, with 5 bases between them. The chain recombines TRBV7-2 with TRBJ2-7; no reliable D call. This TCR was sampled from a man aged 25-45 years who received the YFV17D yellow fever vaccine. The sequenced sample was CD4+ T cells sorted from PBMCs, obtained 5 days after the yellow fever booster vaccination. The CDR3 bases are TGTGCCAGCAGCTTAGCGCCTAACGAGCAGTACTTC. Translation gives CASSLAPNEQYF. Full variable domain (outside the CDR3, taken from reference TRBV7-2 and TRBJ2-7): GAGVSQSPSNKVTEKGKDVELRCDPISGHTALYWYRQSLGQGLEFLIYFQGNSAPDKSGLPSDRFSAERTGGSVSTLTIQRTQQEDSAVYLCASSLAPNEQYFGPGTRLTVT.